This is a list of T cell receptor beta chains from one sample in a study of sequential checkpoint blockade in melanoma. TCRdb keeps only in-frame clones here, not all; method: immunoSEQ multiplex PCR. The sample contains over 10,000 clones, 74% of which appear only once. The sample was CD8+ T cells sorted from blood (inferred from file names), taken from a patient given nivolumab and ipilimumab in sequence. The source of these receptors is a human donor with melanoma. Both conserved end residues are part of each CDR3. D genes are given only for firm matches. Size values are once, few and many counts, or a class for expanded clones, and some rows have none.

J gene	clone size	D gene	V gene	CDR3 protein	CDR3 DNA
TRBJ2-5	-	-	TRBV7-9	CASSLAGAEETQYF	TGTGCCAGCAGCTTAGCAGGGGCGGAAGAGACCCAGTACTTC
TRBJ1-1	few	TRBD1	TRBV9	CASSVGTGANTEAFF	TGTGCCAGCAGCGTAGGGACAGGGGCGAACACTGAAGCTTTCTTT
TRBJ1-2	once	-	TRBV30	CAWTLDSYIRDGYTF	TGTGCCTGGACCCTAGACTCTTATATCCGGGATGGCTACACCTTC
TRBJ1-5	-	-	TRBV4-1	CASSWGGQPQHF	TGCGCCAGCAGCTGGGGGGGCCAGCCCCAGCATTTT
TRBJ1-4	medium-sized	-	TRBV7-9	CASIFKRKGGAYEKLFF	TGTGCCAGCATTTTTAAAAGAAAGGGGGGGGCTTATGAAAAACTGTTTTTT
TRBJ1-1	-	TRBD1	TRBV27	CASKVTGAINTEAFF	TGTGCCAGCAAAGTCACAGGGGCGATCAACACTGAAGCTTTCTTT
TRBJ2-7	-	-	TRBV13	CASSLTGSIYEQYF	TGTGCCAGCAGCTTGACAGGTTCCATCTACGAGCAGTACTTC
TRBJ2-2	-	-	TRBV18	CASSAGDKNTGELFF	TGTGCCAGCTCTGCCGGGGACAAGAACACCGGGGAGCTGTTTTTT
TRBJ1-5	-	TRBD1	TRBV2	CASSEGTGSFQPQHF	TGTGCCAGCAGTGAAGGGACAGGGTCATTTCAGCCCCAGCATTTT
TRBJ2-3	-	-	TRBV5-6	CASSWLQGPDTQYF	TGTGCCAGCAGCTGGTTACAGGGACCAGATACGCAGTATTTT
TRBJ2-5	-	-	TRBV9	CASSVRSGVSQETQYF	TGTGCCAGCAGCGTAAGATCAGGCGTATCCCAAGAGACCCAGTACTTC
TRBJ2-1	-	TRBD2	TRBV4-1	CASSLGVAGGQKFF	TGCGCCAGCAGCCTGGGAGTAGCGGGAGGGCAAAAGTTCTTC
TRBJ2-5	medium-sized	TRBD1	TRBV19	CASSIKTTGTGRETQYF	TGTGCCAGTAGTATTAAAACCACCGGGACAGGGAGGGAGACCCAGTACTTC
TRBJ2-3	-	-	TRBV10-2	CASSDGLVPQYF	TGCGCCAGCAGTGACGGTCTAGTTCCGCAGTATTTT
TRBJ1-2	-	-	TRBV29-1	CSVLAVGGIYGYTF	TGCAGCGTCCTCGCGGTAGGGGGAATCTATGGCTACACCTTC
TRBJ2-5	once	-	TRBV7-9	CASSTSGTMQETQYF	TGTGCCAGCAGCACCTCCGGGACAATGCAAGAGACCCAGTACTTC
TRBJ1-1	-	TRBD1	TRBV27	CASSDREDTEAFF	TGTGCCAGCAGCGACAGGGAGGACACTGAAGCTTTCTTT
TRBJ2-1	-	-	TRBV11-2	CASSFGREARRRNEQFF	TGTGCCAGCAGCTTTGGTCGTGAGGCAAGGCGTCGCAATGAGCAGTTCTTC
TRBJ2-1	-	-	TRBV19	CASSIRQDNEQFF	TGTGCCAGTAGTATAAGACAGGACAATGAGCAGTTCTTC
TRBJ2-5	-	-	TRBV9	CASSGGTQLLETQYF	TGTGCCAGCAGCGGCGGGACCCAACTGTTAGAGACCCAGTACTTC
TRBJ2-5	-	-	TRBV5-1	CASSSRDKRLQETQYF	TGCGCCAGCAGCTCCCGGGACAAACGATTGCAGGAGACCCAGTACTTC
TRBJ2-4	-	-	TRBV7-2	CASSYSGNQYF	TGTGCCAGCAGTTACTCGGGGAATCAGTACTTC
TRBJ2-1	-	-	TRBV19	CASRDGPYNEQFF	TGTGCCTCCCGGGATGGACCCTACAATGAGCAGTTCTTC
TRBJ2-1	once	TRBD2	TRBV19	CASSLTISGGVSEQFF	TGTGCCAGTAGTCTTACAATTAGCGGGGGGGTAAGTGAGCAGTTCTTC
TRBJ2-2	-	-	TRBV7-6	CASSQANTGELFF	TGTGCCAGCAGCCAGGCGAACACCGGGGAGCTGTTTTTT
TRBJ2-5	-	-	TRBV9	CASSGRVDQETQYF	TGTGCCAGCAGCGGCCGGGTCGACCAAGAGACCCAGTACTTC
TRBJ2-3	-	TRBD2	TRBV9	CASSGSGSADTQYF	TGTGCCAGCAGCGGTAGCGGGAGTGCAGATACGCAGTATTTT
TRBJ1-1	-	-	TRBV5-1	CASSSHMGGLGTEAFF	TGCGCCAGCAGCTCCCATATGGGAGGGTTAGGCACTGAAGCTTTCTTT
TRBJ2-7	-	-	TRBV30	CAWSLGSGGTYEQYF	TGTGCCTGGAGTTTGGGGTCAGGGGGGACCTACGAGCAGTACTTC
TRBJ2-1	-	TRBD1	TRBV7-6	CASSLGQGGGNEQFF	TGTGCCAGCAGCTTAGGACAGGGCGGAGGCAATGAGCAGTTCTTC
TRBJ2-5	-	TRBD2	TRBV4-3	CASSHSITSGGTQETQYF	TGCGCCAGCAGCCACAGTATCACTAGCGGGGGGACTCAAGAGACCCAGTACTTC
TRBJ2-7	-	-	TRBV7-2	CASRYEGDYEQYF	TGTGCCAGCAGGTATGAGGGGGACTACGAGCAGTACTTC
TRBJ1-2	-	-	TRBV11-2	CASSLEGGDLGGYTF	TGTGCCAGCAGCTTAGAGGGCGGGGATTTGGGTGGCTACACCTTC
TRBJ1-1	-	-	TRBV7-6	CASSLYSRGTEAFF	TGTGCCAGCAGCTTATATTCCAGAGGGACTGAAGCTTTCTTT
TRBJ1-5	-	TRBD1	TRBV9	CASSPIGAQGEPQHF	TGTGCCAGCAGCCCGATAGGGGCGCAGGGGGAGCCCCAGCATTTT
TRBJ1-1	once	-	TRBV6-6	CASSYNRVTEAFF	TGTGCCAGCAGTTACAACAGGGTCACTGAAGCTTTCTTT
TRBJ1-1	-	-	TRBV2	CASSVDSPMNTEAFF	TGTGCCAGCAGTGTGGACAGCCCCATGAACACTGAAGCTTTCTTT
TRBJ2-6	once	TRBD1	TRBV9	CASSAGQGASSGANVLTF	TGTGCCAGCAGCGCAGGACAGGGGGCTAGCTCTGGGGCCAACGTCCTGACTTTC
TRBJ1-1	-	-	TRBV27	CASSQTVMNTEAFF	TGTGCCAGCAGTCAGACAGTGATGAACACTGAAGCTTTCTTT
TRBJ1-1	-	-	TRBV2	CASSEDLRERENTEAFF	TGTGCCAGCAGTGAAGATTTAAGGGAGAGGGAGAACACTGAAGCTTTCTTT
TRBJ2-1	few	TRBD1	TRBV19	CASSPEGDRDWNEQFF	TGTGCCAGTAGTCCAGAGGGGGACAGGGATTGGAATGAGCAGTTCTTC
TRBJ2-3	-	-	TRBV5-6	CASSTRQRPDTQYF	TGTGCCAGCAGCACCCGACAGAGACCAGATACGCAGTATTTT
TRBJ1-2	few	-	TRBV6-6	CASSYRGYGYTF	TGTGCCAGCAGTTACCGGGGTTATGGCTACACCTTC
TRBJ2-1	-	-	TRBV5-4	CASSSTSEQFF	TGTGCCAGCAGCTCGACTTCCGAGCAGTTCTTC
TRBJ1-5	-	TRBD1	TRBV19	CASSVKQGNQPQHF	TGTGCCAGTAGTGTAAAACAGGGGAATCAGCCCCAGCATTTT
TRBJ2-1	few	-	TRBV29-1	CSVEEPSGEMYNEQFF	TGCAGCGTTGAAGAACCTTCGGGAGAAATGTACAATGAGCAGTTCTTC
TRBJ2-5	-	-	TRBV5-4	CASSPRQEETQYF	TGTGCCAGCAGCCCGAGACAGGAAGAGACCCAGTACTTC
TRBJ1-2	few	-	TRBV27	CASSSTLAGGYTF	TGTGCCAGCAGTTCCACCCTCGCAGGGGGCTACACCTTC
TRBJ2-5	-	TRBD2	TRBV27	CASSGLAGKETQYF	TGTGCCAGCTCGGGACTAGCGGGAAAAGAGACCCAGTACTTC